This record looks at one T cell receptor (beta chain) sequence and its context. As yet, its antigen is unknown. These donors, healthy bone marrow donors, were studied. These data belong to a study of cytomegalovirus exposure and HLA in healthy donors. The PCR contained 60 Vbeta and 13 Jbeta primers. The protocol was immunoSEQ multiplex PCR, while the TCRdb copy is restricted to in-frame clones and leaves out a portion. The sample has some 120,000 clones; more than 8% are singletons. The CDR3 sequence is 13 residues long. Germline CDR1 and CDR2: GTSNPN and SVGIG (reference sequence). The study, taken as a whole, reports: Some segments of the V type, notably TRBV6-2 and TRBV6-3, were excluded as indistinguishable. Altogether, 170 or so TCR beta chains were recorded as cytomegalovirus-associated. Earlier results showed most TCR beta V segments being productive about 87% or about 30% of the time.

The clonotype originates from a man in his forties in good health and CMV-seronegative. The sequencing input was PBMCs. The chain carries TRBV30 and TRBJ1-4, with 7 positions matching TRBD1. Here the CDR3 DNA reads TGTGCTTCAGAGACAGGGAGAAATGAAAAACTGTTTTTT. Amino acids: CASETGRNEKLFF.